Described below is a single T cell receptor beta chain sequence and its context. Per germline, CDR1 SGHTA and CDR2 FQGNSA. V was pared by 1 base and J by 0 bases, with 15 bases of the junction left unmatched. The CDR3 loop spans 19 amino acids. Per the authors' pipeline: Amplifying reference gene primers gave estimates of nucleated cell counts. Using immunoSEQ multiplex PCR, the repertoire was profiled, and TCRdb retains in-frame clones only, with some absent. That table furnishes V, J and clone size, whereas the DNA furnished D and trimming. The repertoire holds approximately 170,000 clones, around 81% seen once, with approximately 10% in the top ten. The source of the sample is a study of blood T cell repertoires in COVID-19. Across the study: T cells, B-cell-depleted T cells, or PBMCs supplied cDNA or gDNA.

The sample comprised peripheral blood. This chain uses TRBV7-2 with TRBJ2-7; 7 bases map to TRBD2. The receptor was derived from a man in his 70s with active or convalescent COVID-19. CDR3 nucleotide sequence: TGTGCCAGCAGCTTAGTGGCCGTTAGGGCGGGGGAAAGCTCCTACGAGCAGTACTTC. This encodes CASSLVAVRAGESSYEQYF. Looking up the rest from reference TRBV7-2 and TRBJ2-7 gives the full variable domain: GAGVSQSPSNKVTEKGKDVELRCDPISGHTALYWYRQSLGQGLEFLIYFQGNSAPDKSGLPSDRFSAERTGGSVSTLTIQRTQQEDSAVYLCASSLVAVRAGESSYEQYFGPGTRLTVT.